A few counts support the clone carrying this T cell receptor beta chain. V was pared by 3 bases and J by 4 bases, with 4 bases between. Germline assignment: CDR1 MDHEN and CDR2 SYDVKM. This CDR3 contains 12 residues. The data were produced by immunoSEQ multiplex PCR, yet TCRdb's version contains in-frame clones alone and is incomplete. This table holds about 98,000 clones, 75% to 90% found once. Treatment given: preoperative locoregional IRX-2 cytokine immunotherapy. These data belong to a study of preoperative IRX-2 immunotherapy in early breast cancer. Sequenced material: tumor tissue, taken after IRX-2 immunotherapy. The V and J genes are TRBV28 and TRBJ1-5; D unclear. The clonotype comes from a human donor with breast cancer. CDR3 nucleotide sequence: TGTGCCAGCAGTTTTTGGAATCAGCCCCAGCATTTT. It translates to CASSFWNQPQHF.